This TCR beta chain was sequenced in a study of blood T cell repertoires in COVID-19. At the level of the study: T cells, B-cell-depleted T cells, or PBMCs provided the cDNA or gDNA that served as material.

CDR3 length: 14 amino acids. The data were produced by immunoSEQ multiplex PCR, yet TCRdb's version contains in-frame clones alone and is incomplete. Found here are about 280,000 clones, around 86% of them singletons; the top ten hold 0.9% to 1%. The rearrangement links TRBV1 to TRBJ2-1; the table's D call, TRBD2, was not checked against the DNA. TRBV1 is listed as a pseudogene. The sequence was collected from a woman aged 40 to 49 who had recovered from COVID-19. Sequencing used peripheral blood. Here the CDR3 DNA reads TGCACCAGCAGCCAAGGGAGGGGCGACAATGAGCAGTTCTTC. Translating it yields CTSSQGRGDNEQFF.